This T cell receptor (beta chain) was profiled in a study of cytomegalovirus exposure and HLA in healthy donors. Study background: HLA-typed donors were the source of about 85 million unique TCRs, which an early data release held.

Study-wide results and caveats: The authors enumerated 150 to 200 TCR beta chains as linked to cytomegalovirus. A link between a missense DCLRE1C variant and TCR beta V- and J-gene trimming emerged from a later analysis. Specificity for CMV antigens was confirmed in vitro for a few of the CMV-associated chains.

Remarks on this clone: Its antigen remains unknown.

Amplification used 60 Vbeta primers and 13 Jbeta primers. Sequencing was performed with immunoSEQ multiplex PCR; in TCRdb, only in-frame clones are kept and a portion is missing. The sample lists about 150,000 clones; 65% to 80% were seen once. Between the trimmed V and J ends, which lost 6 bases and 0 bases, there was a span of 11 bases. The CDR3 runs 15 residues. Germline V CDR1 and CDR2: SNHLY, FYNNEI. Source material: PBMCs. The receptor was isolated from a woman aged 40 to 50 in good health and CMV-seronegative. The gene calls are TRBV2 and TRBJ2-2, with unresolved D. The CDR3 coding sequence is TGTGCCAGCAGCTGGCAGAACCCGAACACCGGGGAGCTGTTTTTT. It is translated as CASSWQNPNTGELFF.